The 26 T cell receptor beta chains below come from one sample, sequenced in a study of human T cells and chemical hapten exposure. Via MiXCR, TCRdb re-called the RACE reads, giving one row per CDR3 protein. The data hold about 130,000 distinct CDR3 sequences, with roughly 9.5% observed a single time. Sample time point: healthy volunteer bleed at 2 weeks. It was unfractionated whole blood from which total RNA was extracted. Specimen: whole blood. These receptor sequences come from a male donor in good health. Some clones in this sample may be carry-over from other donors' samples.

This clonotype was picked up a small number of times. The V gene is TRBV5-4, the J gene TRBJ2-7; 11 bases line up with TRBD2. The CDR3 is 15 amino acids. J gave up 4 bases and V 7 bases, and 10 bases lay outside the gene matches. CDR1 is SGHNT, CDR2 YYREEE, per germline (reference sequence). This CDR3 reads CASSPTSGSKYEQYF. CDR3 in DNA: TGTGCCAGCTCCCCAACTAGCGGGAGCAAGTACGAGCAGTACTTC.

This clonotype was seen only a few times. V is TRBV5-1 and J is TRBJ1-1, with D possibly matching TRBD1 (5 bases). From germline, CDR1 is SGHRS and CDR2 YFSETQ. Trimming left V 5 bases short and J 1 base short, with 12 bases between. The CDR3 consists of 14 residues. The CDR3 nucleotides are TGCGCCAGCAGTCGGGGCATTACGAACACTGAAGCTTTCTTT. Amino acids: CASSRGITNTEAFF.

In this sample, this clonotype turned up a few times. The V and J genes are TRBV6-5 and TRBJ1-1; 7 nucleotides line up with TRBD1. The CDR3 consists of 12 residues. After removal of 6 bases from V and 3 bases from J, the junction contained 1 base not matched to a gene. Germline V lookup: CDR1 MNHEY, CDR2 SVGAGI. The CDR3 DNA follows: TGTGCCAGCAGCGGACAGGACACTGAAGCTTTCTTT. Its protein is CASSGQDTEAFF.

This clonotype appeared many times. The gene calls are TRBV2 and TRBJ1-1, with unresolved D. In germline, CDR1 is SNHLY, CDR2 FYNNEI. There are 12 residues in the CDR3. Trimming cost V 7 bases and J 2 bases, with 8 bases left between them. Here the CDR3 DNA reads TGTGCCAGCACGAGACAAAACACTGAAGCTTTCTTT. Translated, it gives CASTRQNTEAFF.

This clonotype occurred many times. The DNA for the CDR3 is TGTGCCAGCAGCCCTGGGGACAGGGGGCCCTACAATGAGCAGTTCTTC. Residues: CASSPGDRGPYNEQFF. V is TRBV4-2 and J is TRBJ2-1, with 12 bases that match TRBD1. The CDR3 has 16 amino acids. V dropped 4 bases and J dropped 2; count of bases not matched to a gene: 3. Germline values: CDR1 LGHNA, CDR2 YNFKEQ.

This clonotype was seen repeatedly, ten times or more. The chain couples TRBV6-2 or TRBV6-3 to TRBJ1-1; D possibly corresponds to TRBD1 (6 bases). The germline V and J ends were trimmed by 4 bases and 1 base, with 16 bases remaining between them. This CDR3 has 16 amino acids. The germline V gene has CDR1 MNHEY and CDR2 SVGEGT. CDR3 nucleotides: TGTGCCAGCAGTTCAATCAAAGGGGGTTCGAACACTGAAGCTTTCTTT. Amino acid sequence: CASSSIKGGSNTEAFF.

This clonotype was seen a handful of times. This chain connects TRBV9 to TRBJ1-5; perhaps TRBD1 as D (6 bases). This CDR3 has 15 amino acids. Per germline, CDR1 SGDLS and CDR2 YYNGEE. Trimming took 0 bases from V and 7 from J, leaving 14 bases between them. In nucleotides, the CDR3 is TGTGCCAGCAGCGTAGATACGGGGGCTGGGCAGCCCCAGCATTTT. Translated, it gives CASSVDTGAGQPQHF.

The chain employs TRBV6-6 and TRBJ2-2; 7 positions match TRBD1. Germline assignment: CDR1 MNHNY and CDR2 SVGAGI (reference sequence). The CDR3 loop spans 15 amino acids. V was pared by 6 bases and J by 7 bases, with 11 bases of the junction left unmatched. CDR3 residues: CASRAGTVLYGELFF. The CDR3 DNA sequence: TGTGCCAGCAGGGCCGGGACAGTATTATACGGGGAGCTGTTTTTT.

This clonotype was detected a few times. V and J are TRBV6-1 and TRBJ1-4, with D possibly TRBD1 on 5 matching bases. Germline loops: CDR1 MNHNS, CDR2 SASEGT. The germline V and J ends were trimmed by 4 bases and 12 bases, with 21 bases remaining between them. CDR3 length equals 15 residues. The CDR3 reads CASSAGEGSLPELFF. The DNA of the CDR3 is TGTGCCAGCAGTGCCGGGGAGGGGAGCCTTCCAGAACTGTTTTTT.

The CDR3 spells CASSPRQGALDTEAFF. The CDR3 nucleotides are TGTGCCAGCAGTCCTAGACAGGGGGCATTGGACACTGAAGCTTTCTTT. The rearrangement joins TRBV28 to TRBJ1-1; 10 nucleotides align to TRBD1. The CDR3 sequence is 16 residues long. Germline-derived CDR1 and CDR2 are MDHEN and SYDVKM. The trim removed 5 bases at V and 3 bases at J, leaving 9 bases unmatched.

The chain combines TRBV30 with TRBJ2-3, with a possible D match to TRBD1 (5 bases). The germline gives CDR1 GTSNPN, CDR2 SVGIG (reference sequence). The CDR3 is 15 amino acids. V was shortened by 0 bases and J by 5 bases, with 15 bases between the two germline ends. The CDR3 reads CAWSVGQGTLDTQYF. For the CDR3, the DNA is TGTGCCTGGAGTGTAGGGCAGGGAACGTTAGATACGCAGTATTTT.

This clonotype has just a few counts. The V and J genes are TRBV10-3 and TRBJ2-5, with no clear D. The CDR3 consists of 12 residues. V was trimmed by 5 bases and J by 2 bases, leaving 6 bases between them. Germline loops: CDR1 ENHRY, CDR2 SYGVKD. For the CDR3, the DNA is TGTGCCATCAGTAGTGGACAAGAGACCCAGTACTTC. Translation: CAISSGQETQYF.

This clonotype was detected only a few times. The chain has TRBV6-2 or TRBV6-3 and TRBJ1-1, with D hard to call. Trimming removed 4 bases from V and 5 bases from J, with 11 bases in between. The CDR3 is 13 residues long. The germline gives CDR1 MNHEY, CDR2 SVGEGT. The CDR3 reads CASSSTYVTEAFF. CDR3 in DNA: TGTGCCAGCAGTTCTACTTATGTAACTGAAGCTTTCTTT.

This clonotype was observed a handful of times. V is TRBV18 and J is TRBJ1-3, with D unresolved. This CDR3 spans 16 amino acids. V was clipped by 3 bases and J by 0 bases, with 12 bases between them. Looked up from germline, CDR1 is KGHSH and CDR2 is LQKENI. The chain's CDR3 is CASSPSWGISGNTIYF. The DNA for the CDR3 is TGTGCCAGCTCACCCTCGTGGGGTATCTCTGGAAACACCATATATTTT.

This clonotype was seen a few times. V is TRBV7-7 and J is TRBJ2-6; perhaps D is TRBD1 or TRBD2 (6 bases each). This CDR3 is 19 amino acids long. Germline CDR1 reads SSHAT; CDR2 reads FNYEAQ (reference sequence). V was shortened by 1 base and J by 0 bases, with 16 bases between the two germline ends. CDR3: CASSLGKGGPYSGANVLTF. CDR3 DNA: TGTGCCAGCAGCTTAGGGAAGGGGGGCCCCTACTCTGGGGCCAACGTCCTGACTTTC.

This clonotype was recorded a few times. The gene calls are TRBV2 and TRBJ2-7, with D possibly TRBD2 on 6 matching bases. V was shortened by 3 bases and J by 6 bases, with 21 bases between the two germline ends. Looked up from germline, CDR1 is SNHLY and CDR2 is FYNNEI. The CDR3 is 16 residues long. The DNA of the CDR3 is TGTGCCAGCAGTGACTCTGAGTACGGGAGCAGGGCCGAGCAGTACTTC. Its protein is CASSDSEYGSRAEQYF.

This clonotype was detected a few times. CDR3 sequence: CASSQGKGSPYEQYF. In DNA, the CDR3 is TGTGCCAGCAGCCAAGGAAAGGGTAGCCCCTACGAGCAGTACTTC. The V and J genes are TRBV4-2 and TRBJ2-7, with D unclear. Trimming cost V 1 base and J 2 bases, with 12 bases left between them. Germline loops: CDR1 LGHNA, CDR2 YNFKEQ. The CDR3 spans 15 residues.

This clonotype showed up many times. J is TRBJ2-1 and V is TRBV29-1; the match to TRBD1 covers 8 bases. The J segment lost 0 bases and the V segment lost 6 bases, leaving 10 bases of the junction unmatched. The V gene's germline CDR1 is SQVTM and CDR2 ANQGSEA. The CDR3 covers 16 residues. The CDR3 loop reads CSVGAQGALSYNEQFF. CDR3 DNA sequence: TGCAGCGTCGGGGCGCAGGGGGCCCTCTCCTACAATGAGCAGTTCTTC.

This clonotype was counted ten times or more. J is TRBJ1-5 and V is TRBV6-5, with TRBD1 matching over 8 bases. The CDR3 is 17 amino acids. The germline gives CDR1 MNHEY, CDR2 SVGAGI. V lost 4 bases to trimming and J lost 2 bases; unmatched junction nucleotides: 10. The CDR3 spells CASSSIYRGQGNQPQHF. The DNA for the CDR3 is TGTGCCAGCAGTTCCATTTACAGGGGACAGGGCAATCAGCCCCAGCATTTT.

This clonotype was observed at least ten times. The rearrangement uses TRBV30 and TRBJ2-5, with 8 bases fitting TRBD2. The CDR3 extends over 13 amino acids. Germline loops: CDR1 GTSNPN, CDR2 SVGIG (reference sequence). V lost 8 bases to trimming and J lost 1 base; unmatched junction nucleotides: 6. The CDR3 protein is CASLAGLQETQYF. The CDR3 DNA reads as TGTGCCAGCTTAGCGGGACTCCAAGAGACCCAGTACTTC.

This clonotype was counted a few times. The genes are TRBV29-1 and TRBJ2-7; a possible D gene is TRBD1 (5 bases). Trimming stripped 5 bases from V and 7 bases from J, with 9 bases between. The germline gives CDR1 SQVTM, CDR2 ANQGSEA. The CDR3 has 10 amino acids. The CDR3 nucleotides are TGCAGCGTTTGGAACAGGGAGCAGTACTTC. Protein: CSVWNREQYF.

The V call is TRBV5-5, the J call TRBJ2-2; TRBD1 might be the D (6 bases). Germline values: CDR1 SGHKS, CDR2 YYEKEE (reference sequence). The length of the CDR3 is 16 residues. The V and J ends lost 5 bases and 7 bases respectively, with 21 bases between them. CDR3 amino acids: CASRRPTGRWGGELFF. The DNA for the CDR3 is TGTGCCAGCAGGCGTCCGACAGGCCGTTGGGGCGGGGAGCTGTTTTTT.

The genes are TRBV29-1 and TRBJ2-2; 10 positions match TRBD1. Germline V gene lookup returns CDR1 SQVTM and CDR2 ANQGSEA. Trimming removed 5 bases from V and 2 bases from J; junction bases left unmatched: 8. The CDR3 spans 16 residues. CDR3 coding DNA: TGCAGCGTTAGAACGGTGACAGGGGGCAACACCGGGGAGCTGTTTTTT. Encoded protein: CSVRTVTGGNTGELFF.

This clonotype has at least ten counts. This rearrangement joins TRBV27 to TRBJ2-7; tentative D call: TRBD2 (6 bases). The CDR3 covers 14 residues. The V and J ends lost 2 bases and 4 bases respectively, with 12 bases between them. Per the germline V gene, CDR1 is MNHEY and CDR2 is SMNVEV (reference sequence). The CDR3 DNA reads TGTGCCAGCAGTTTAGTCCCGGGGGTGTACGAGCAGTACTTC. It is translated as CASSLVPGVYEQYF.

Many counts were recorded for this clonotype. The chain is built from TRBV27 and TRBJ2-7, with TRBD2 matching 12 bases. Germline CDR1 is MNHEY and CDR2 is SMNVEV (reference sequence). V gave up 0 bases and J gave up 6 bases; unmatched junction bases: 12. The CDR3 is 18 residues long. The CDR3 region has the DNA TGTGCCAGCAGTTTATCGGTAGCCTCCGGACTAGCGGGATCCGAGCAGTACTTC. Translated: CASSLSVASGLAGSEQYF.

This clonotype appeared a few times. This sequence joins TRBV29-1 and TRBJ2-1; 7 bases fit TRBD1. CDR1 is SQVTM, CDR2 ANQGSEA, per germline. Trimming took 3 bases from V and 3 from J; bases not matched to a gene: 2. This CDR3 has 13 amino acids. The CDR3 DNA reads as TGCAGCGTTGAGCCAGGGGGCTACAATGAGCAGTTCTTC. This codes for CSVEPGGYNEQFF.